A selection of T cell receptor beta chains follows, all from one sample in a study of PD-1 blockade in classical Hodgkin lymphoma. This table comes from immunoSEQ multiplex PCR, and its TCRdb copy is limited to in-frame clones, with some not included. The table has about 40,000 clones, 85% to 90% seen once. The sequencing here drew on peripheral blood mononuclear cells (PBMCs), taken at baseline. Every receptor here comes from a human donor with classical Hodgkin lymphoma. CDR3s include the opening cysteine and the closing phenylalanine or tryptophan. The D gene is left open where the match is weak. Some rows mark clone size as missing; the rest say once, few, many or name a class of expanded clone.

v_call,clone_size,cdr3_length,j_call,d_call,cdr3_nt,cdr3_aa
TRBV2,.,14,TRBJ1-3,.,TGTGCCAGCACCCCAGCGAACTCTGGAAACACCATATATTTT,CASTPANSGNTIYF
TRBV6-4,.,13,TRBJ2-3,TRBD2,TGTGCCAGCAGAGGGACTAGCGAAGATACGCAGTATTTT,CASRGTSEDTQYF
TRBV19,.,17,TRBJ2-2,.,TGTGCCAGTAGTACTTTGTCGGCCAGGGCGGTCACCGGGGAGCTGTTTTTT,CASSTLSARAVTGELFF
TRBV5-4,.,15,TRBJ2-1,.,TGTGCCAGCAGCTTGCCGGGGACCACCTACAATGAGCAGTTCTTC,CASSLPGTTYNEQFF
TRBV21-1,.,16,TRBJ2-4,.,TGTGCCAGCAGCAAAAGCCCGGGGGCTGCCAAAAACATTCAGTACTTC,CASSKSPGAAKNIQYF
TRBV7-9,.,16,TRBJ2-2,.,TGTGCCAGCAGCTCTAACTACAGGCATAACACCGGGGAGCTGTTTTTT,CASSSNYRHNTGELFF
TRBV10-3,.,14,TRBJ2-2,.,TGTGCCATCAGTGATGTAGGGAAGGACGGGGAGCTGTTTTTT,CAISDVGKDGELFF
TRBV5-8,.,13,TRBJ1-2,TRBD1,TGTGCCAGCAGCTTGAGGACAGGGAGTGGCTACACCTTC,CASSLRTGSGYTF
TRBV6-5,.,15,TRBJ2-1,.,TGTGCCAGCAGTAGGCTAGCGCCGGGGTACAATGAGCAGTTCTTC,CASSRLAPGYNEQFF
TRBV7-2,.,15,TRBJ2-1,.,TGTGCCAGCAGCTTAGCGCCGGAGTCGTTCAATGAGCAGTTCTTC,CASSLAPESFNEQFF
TRBV30,.,13,TRBJ2-1,TRBD2,TGTGCCTGGGGACTAGCGGCTTACAATGAGCAGTTCTTC,CAWGLAAYNEQFF
TRBV4-3,.,14,TRBJ1-1,.,TGCGCCAGCAGCCAATTTCAGGGGACGACTGAAGCTTTCTTT,CASSQFQGTTEAFF
TRBV5-1,.,12,TRBJ2-2,.,TGCGCCAGCAGTTCGGGAACCGGGGAGCTGTTTTTT,CASSSGTGELFF
TRBV4-1,.,16,TRBJ2-7,.,TGCGCCAGCAGCCAAAAGGCGAGGGACGGGGACTACGAGCAGTACTTC,CASSQKARDGDYEQYF
TRBV2,.,16,TRBJ2-3,.,TGTGCCAGCGCTTTTGCGAGAATGGGTAGCACAGATACGCAGTATTTT,CASAFARMGSTDTQYF
TRBV9,.,14,TRBJ1-1,.,TGTGCCAGCAGCGTACGGACAGCGAACACTGAAGCTTTCTTT,CASSVRTANTEAFF
TRBV19,.,14,TRBJ1-1,TRBD1,TGTGCCAGTAGGATTAACAGGGGCTCCACTGAAGCTTTCTTT,CASRINRGSTEAFF
TRBV5-1,.,14,TRBJ2-7,.,TGCGCCAGCAGTGGACACCTGGAGATCTACGAGCAGTACTTC,CASSGHLEIYEQYF
TRBV5-4,.,14,TRBJ1-5,TRBD1,TGTGCCAGCAGCCTACAGGGGGGGAATCAGCCCCAGCATTTT,CASSLQGGNQPQHF
TRBV9,.,16,TRBJ2-1,TRBD2,TGTGCCAGCAGCCCCAGTGGACTAGCGCCTCGCAATGAGCAGTTCTTC,CASSPSGLAPRNEQFF
TRBV7-6,.,13,TRBJ1-1,.,TGTGCCAGCAGCTTAGCGGGAAACACTGAAGCTTTCTTT,CASSLAGNTEAFF
TRBV28,few,14,TRBJ1-1,.,TGTGCCAGCACTTACGGAGGCAGTATCACTGAAGCTTTCTTT,CASTYGGSITEAFF
TRBV5-6,.,16,TRBJ2-4,TRBD2,TGTGCCAGCAGCTTGGCTAGCGGGTTAGCCAAAAACATTCAGTACTTC,CASSLASGLAKNIQYF
TRBV7-2,.,13,TRBJ2-3,.,TGTGCCAGCAGCTTCGAGGATGGAGATACGCAGTATTTT,CASSFEDGDTQYF
TRBV18,.,14,TRBJ1-2,.,TGTGCCAGCTCACTTCAGGGATCAATCTATGGCTACACCTTC,CASSLQGSIYGYTF
TRBV9,.,15,TRBJ1-2,TRBD1,TGTGCCAGCAGCGTCCGGACAGGGCTTGGCTATGGCTACACCTTC,CASSVRTGLGYGYTF
TRBV5-1,.,15,TRBJ2-5,.,TGCGCCAGCAGCCCAACCCCGACAAACCAAGAGACCCAGTACTTC,CASSPTPTNQETQYF
TRBV7-2,few,13,TRBJ1-5,.,TGTGCCAGCAGCCAATATAGCAATCAGCCCCAGCATTTT,CASSQYSNQPQHF
TRBV15,.,12,TRBJ1-2,.,TGTGCCACCAGCAGAGAGAGGGATGGCTACACCTTC,CATSRERDGYTF
TRBV10-3,.,15,TRBJ1-5,.,TGTGCCATCAGTGAGTCCCACAGCAGCAATCAGCCCCAGCATTTT,CAISESHSSNQPQHF
TRBV28,.,12,TRBJ1-1,.,TGTGCCAGCAGGTCCGGGACAATTGAAGCTTTCTTT,CASRSGTIEAFF
TRBV2,.,13,TRBJ1-2,.,TGTGCCAGCAGTGATGAGCTAAACTATGGCTACACCTTC,CASSDELNYGYTF
TRBV25-1,.,10,TRBJ2-1,.,TGTGCCAGCGAGTATAATGAGCAGTTCTTC,CASEYNEQFF
TRBV19,.,13,TRBJ2-7,.,TGTGCCAGTAGTATAGAGGCTACCTACGAGCAGTACTTC,CASSIEATYEQYF
TRBV6-5,once,14,TRBJ2-3,.,TGTGCCAGCAGTTACGATTTCGGCACAGATACGCAGTATTTT,CASSYDFGTDTQYF
TRBV7-9,.,16,TRBJ2-1,TRBD2,TGTGCCAGCAGCTTAGGACTAGCGGGAGACTACAATGAGCAGTTCTTC,CASSLGLAGDYNEQFF
TRBV29-1,.,13,TRBJ1-4,TRBD1,TGCAGCGTTGGGGGACAGCGGGGGGAAAAACTGTTTTTT,CSVGGQRGEKLFF
TRBV27,.,15,TRBJ1-5,.,TGTGCCAGCAGTTCAGGCGGATATAGCAATCAGCCCCAGCATTTT,CASSSGGYSNQPQHF
TRBV9,.,15,TRBJ2-7,TRBD1,TGTGCCAGCAGCGAGGGGGACAGGGGCTCCTACGAGCAGTACTTC,CASSEGDRGSYEQYF
TRBV5-1,.,13,TRBJ2-3,TRBD1,TGCGCCAGCAGGGGACAGGGGGCAGATACGCAGTATTTT,CASRGQGADTQYF
TRBV7-7,.,13,TRBJ2-7,.,TGTGCTAGCAGCCAGACAGGCTTCAGCGAGCAGTACTTC,CASSQTGFSEQYF
TRBV9,.,14,TRBJ2-5,.,TGTGCCAGCAGCGTAGGGGTGAGTGAAGAGACCCAGTACTTC,CASSVGVSEETQYF
TRBV11-2,.,17,TRBJ2-7,TRBD2,TGTGCCAGCAGCTTCAGCGGTTGGACTAGCGTATACTACGAGCAGTACTTC,CASSFSGWTSVYYEQYF
TRBV19,.,15,TRBJ1-1,.,TGTGCCAGTAGTATAGACGGGGTTACGAACACTGAAGCTTTCTTT,CASSIDGVTNTEAFF
TRBV6-5,.,14,TRBJ2-4,.,TGTGCCAGCAGGGGACAACTAGCCAAAAACATTCAGTACTTC,CASRGQLAKNIQYF
TRBV6-6,.,16,TRBJ1-6,TRBD1,TGTGCCAGCAGTTACACACCACAGGGGTCCGGTTCACCCCTCCACTTT,CASSYTPQGSGSPLHF
TRBV6-6,.,16,TRBJ2-3,TRBD2,TGTGCCAGCAGTCGGACTAGCGGGGGGGCCCCAGATACGCAGTATTTT,CASSRTSGGAPDTQYF
TRBV10-3,once,14,TRBJ2-2,.,TGTGCCGTCAGGACAGCGACGAACACCGGGGAGCTGTTTTTT,CAVRTATNTGELFF
TRBV30,.,16,TRBJ1-6,.,TGTGCCTGGAGTCGCGACGTTAGCTCCTATAATTCACCCCTCCACTTT,CAWSRDVSSYNSPLHF